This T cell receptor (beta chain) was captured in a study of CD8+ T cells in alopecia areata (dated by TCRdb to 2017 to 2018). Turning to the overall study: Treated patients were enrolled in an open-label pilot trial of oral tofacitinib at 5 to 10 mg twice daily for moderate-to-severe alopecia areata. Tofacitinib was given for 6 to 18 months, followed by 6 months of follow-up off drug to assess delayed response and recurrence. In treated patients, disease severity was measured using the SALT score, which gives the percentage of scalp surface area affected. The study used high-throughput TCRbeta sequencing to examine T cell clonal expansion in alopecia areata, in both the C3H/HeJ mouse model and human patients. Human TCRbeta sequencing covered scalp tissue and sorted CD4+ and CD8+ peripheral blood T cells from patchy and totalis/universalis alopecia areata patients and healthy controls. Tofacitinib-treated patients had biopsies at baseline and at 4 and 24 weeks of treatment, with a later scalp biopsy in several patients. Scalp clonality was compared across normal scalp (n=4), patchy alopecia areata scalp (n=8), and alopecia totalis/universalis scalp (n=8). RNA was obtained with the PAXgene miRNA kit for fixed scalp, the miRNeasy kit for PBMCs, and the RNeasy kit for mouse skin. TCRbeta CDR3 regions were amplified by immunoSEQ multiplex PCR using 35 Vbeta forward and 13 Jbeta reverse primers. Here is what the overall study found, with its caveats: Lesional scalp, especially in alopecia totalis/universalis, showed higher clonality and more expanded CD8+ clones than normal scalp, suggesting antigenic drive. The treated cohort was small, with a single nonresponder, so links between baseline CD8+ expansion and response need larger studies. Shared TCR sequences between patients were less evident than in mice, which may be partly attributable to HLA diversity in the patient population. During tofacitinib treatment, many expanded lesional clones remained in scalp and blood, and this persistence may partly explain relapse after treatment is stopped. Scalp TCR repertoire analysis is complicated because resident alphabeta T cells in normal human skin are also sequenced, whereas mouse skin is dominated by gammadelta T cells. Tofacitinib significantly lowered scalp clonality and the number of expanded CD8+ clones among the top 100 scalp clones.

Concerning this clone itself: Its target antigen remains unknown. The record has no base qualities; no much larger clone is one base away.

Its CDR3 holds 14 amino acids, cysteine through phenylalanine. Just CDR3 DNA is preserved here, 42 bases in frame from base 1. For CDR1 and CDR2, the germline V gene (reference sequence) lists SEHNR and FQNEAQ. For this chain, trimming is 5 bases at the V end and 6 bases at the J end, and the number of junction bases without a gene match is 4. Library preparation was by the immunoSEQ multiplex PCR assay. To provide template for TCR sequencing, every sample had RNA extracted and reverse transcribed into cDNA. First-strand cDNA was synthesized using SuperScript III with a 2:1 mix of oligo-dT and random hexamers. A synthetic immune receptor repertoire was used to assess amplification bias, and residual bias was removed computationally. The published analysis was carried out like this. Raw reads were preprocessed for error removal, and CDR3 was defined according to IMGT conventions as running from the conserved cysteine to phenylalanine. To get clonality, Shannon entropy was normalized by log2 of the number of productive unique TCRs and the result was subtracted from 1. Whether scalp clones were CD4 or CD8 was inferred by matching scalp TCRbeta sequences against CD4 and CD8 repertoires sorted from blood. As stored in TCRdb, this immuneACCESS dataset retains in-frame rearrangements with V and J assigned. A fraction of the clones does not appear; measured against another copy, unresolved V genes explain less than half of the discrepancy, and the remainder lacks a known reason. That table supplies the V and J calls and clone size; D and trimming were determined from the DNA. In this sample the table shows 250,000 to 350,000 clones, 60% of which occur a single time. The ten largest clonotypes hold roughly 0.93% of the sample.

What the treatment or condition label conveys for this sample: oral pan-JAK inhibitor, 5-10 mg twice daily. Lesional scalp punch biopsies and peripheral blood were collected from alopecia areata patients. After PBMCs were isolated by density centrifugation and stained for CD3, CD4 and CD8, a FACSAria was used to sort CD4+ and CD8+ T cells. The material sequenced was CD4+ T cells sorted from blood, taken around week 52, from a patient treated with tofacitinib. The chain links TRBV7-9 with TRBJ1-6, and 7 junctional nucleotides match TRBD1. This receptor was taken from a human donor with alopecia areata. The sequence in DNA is TGTGCCAGCAGCCTGACAGGGAGTAATTCACCCCTCCACTTT. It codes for CASSLTGSNSPLHF. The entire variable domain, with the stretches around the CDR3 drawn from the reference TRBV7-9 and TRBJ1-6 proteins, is DTGVSQNPRHKITKRGQNVTFRCDPISEHNRLYWYRQTLGQGPEFLTYFQNEAQLEKSRLLSDRFSAERPKGSFSTLEIQRTEQGDSAMYLCASSLTGSNSPLHFGNGTRLTVT.